This TCR beta chain was sequenced in a study of blood T cells in healthy people across ages. Study background: Template switching captured about one barcoded beta molecule per two T cells. Study conclusions and caveats: Significant beta diversity loss was already apparent by age approximately 40, declining roughly linearly.

The CDR3 has 13 residues. Per the germline V gene, CDR1 is MNHEY and CDR2 is SVGAGI. Germline trimming cut 0 bases from V and 5 bases from J; bases unmatched to any gene: 0. This clonotype was picked up a small number of times. What it binds is not known. With a J-beta primer mix and a sample-barcoded 5' primer, a second PCR ran roughly 6 to 11 cycles. The authors tagged each cDNA molecule using a template-switch adaptor with 12 random nucleotides. Any given sample supplied a minimum of 3 million CDR3-containing paired-end reads. TCRdb reprocessed the 5' RACE reads with MiXCR, giving one entry per CDR3 protein. The sample consists of approximately 810,000 distinct CDR3 sequences, about 34% of them appearing once.

The V call is TRBV6-5, the J call TRBJ1-1; 7 bases align to TRBD1. Sequenced sample: blood. The TCR was taken from a man younger than 35 in good health. The CDR3, as DNA: TGTGCCAGCAGTTACTCCAGGGGGACTGAAGCTTTCTTT. Translation gives CASSYSRGTEAFF.